Each of the 17 T cell receptor beta chains below was sequenced from the same sample in a study of CD8+ T cells in alopecia areata. The sequencing template was cDNA reverse transcribed from extracted RNA. The data were produced by immunoSEQ multiplex PCR, yet TCRdb's version contains in-frame clones alone and is incomplete. The sample gives 200,000 to 250,000 clones, 45% to 70% of which show up once; 4.5% to 6% is in the top ten. Input material: CD8+ T cells sorted from blood. The receptors derive from a human donor in good health.

As concerns this clone: Other DNA sequences in this sample translate to the same CDR3. The chain is built from TRBV5-1 and TRBJ2-1; D unclear. Per the germline V gene, CDR1 is SGHRS and CDR2 is YFSETQ. CDR3 length: 11 amino acids. The V end was cut by 2 bases, the J end by 8 bases, with 5 bases between. The CDR3 nucleotides are TGCGCCAGCAGCTTCTTGTATGAGCAGTTCTTC. Encoded protein: CASSFLYEQFF. Full variable domain (outside the CDR3, taken from reference TRBV5-1 and TRBJ2-1): KAGVTQTPRYLIKTRGQQVTLSCSPISGHRSVSWYQQTPGQGLQFLFEYFSETQRNKGNFPGRFSGRQFSNSRSEMNVSTLELGDSALYLCASSFLYEQFFGPGTRLTVL.

The chain has TRBV19 and TRBJ1-1, with D possibly being TRBD1 (5 bases). Trimming removed 7 bases at V and 0 bases at J, with 12 bases between. Germline V gene sequence: CDR1 LNHDA, CDR2 SQIVND (reference sequence). The CDR3 runs 14 residues. CDR3 residues: CASTPGPVNTEAFF. CDR3 nucleotide sequence: TGTGCCAGTACCCCAGGGCCAGTGAACACTGAAGCTTTCTTT.

J is TRBJ1-2 and V is TRBV9; tentatively, D is TRBD1 (6 bases). Germline-derived CDR1 and CDR2 are SGDLS and YYNGEE. The CDR3 length is 13 residues. Trimming stripped 4 bases from V and 13 bases from J, with 20 bases between. CDR3 sequence reads: CASSSSGAREFTF. The DNA for the CDR3 is TGTGCCAGCAGCTCATCAGGGGCTCGAGAATTCACCTTC.

This clone was seen a few times. The rearrangement uses TRBV7-9 and TRBJ2-5; TRBD1 might be the D (6 bases). Deletions cut 10 bases from V and 5 bases from J, with 20 bases between. The CDR3 covers 14 residues. The germline CDR1 and CDR2 sequences are SEHNR and FQNEAQ (reference sequence). The CDR3 DNA sequence: TGTGCCACCGCGACCAGGGGATCGGCCGAGACCCAGTACTTC. Encoded protein: CATATRGSAETQYF.

This chain uses TRBV27 with TRBJ1-1; perhaps TRBD1 as D (6 bases). Looked up from germline, CDR1 is MNHEY and CDR2 is SMNVEV (reference sequence). The V end was cut by 3 bases, the J end by 8 bases, with 13 bases between. CDR3 size: 13 residues. DNA of the CDR3: TGTGCCAGCAGTTTGCGGGGGGCTACGGAAGCTTTCTTT. Translation: CASSLRGATEAFF.

This rearrangement joins TRBV29-1 to TRBJ2-2, with unresolved D. CDR3 size: 12 residues. Germline CDR1 and CDR2: SQVTM and ANQGSEA. Trimming took off 7 bases at V and 4 bases at J, with 10 bases between the two ends. DNA for the CDR3: TGCAGCGCCCCGTTCGGCACCGGGGAGCTGTTTTTT. Its translation is CSAPFGTGELFF.

The chain recombines TRBV27 with TRBJ1-5; no clear D. Germline CDR1 MNHEY, CDR2 SMNVEV (reference sequence). V was clipped by 5 bases and J by 0 bases, with 11 bases between them. The CDR3 totals 15 residues. CDR3 nucleotide sequence: TGTGCCAGCAGTCCCGGAGCATATAGCAATCAGCCCCAGCATTTT. Its protein is CASSPGAYSNQPQHF.

CDR3 DNA: TGTGCCAGCAGTTGGAAAAGGGACGGGGAGCTGTTTTTT. Protein product: CASSWKRDGELFF. V and J are TRBV6-6 and TRBJ2-2; D not certain. Per germline, CDR1 MNHNY and CDR2 SVGAGI (reference sequence). This CDR3 region has 13 residues. Trimming shortened V by 4 bases and J by 7 bases, and 10 bases separated the two germline ends.

V gene TRBV4-1 combines with J gene TRBJ2-3; the match to TRBD2 covers 12 bases. After removal of 5 bases from V and 1 base from J, the junction contained 7 bases not matched to a gene. Germline-derived CDR1 and CDR2 are MGHRA and YSYEKL. This CDR3 spans 17 amino acids. CDR3 nucleotide sequence: TGCGCCAGCAGCGGAGATGGGACTAGCGGGCGCACAGATACGCAGTATTTT. It codes for CASSGDGTSGRTDTQYF.

This sequence joins TRBV11-2 and TRBJ1-6, with D unclear. Germline CDR1 SGHAT, CDR2 FQNNGV. Trimming cost V 5 bases and J 10 bases, with 12 bases left between them. The CDR3 runs 13 residues. CDR3 nucleotides: TGTGCCAGCAGCCTGGGTCAAGAATCACCCCTCCACTTT. This sequence encodes CASSLGQESPLHF. Full variable domain (missing parts from reference TRBV11-2 and TRBJ1-6): EAGVAQSPRYKIIEKRQSVAFWCNPISGHATLYWYQQILGQGPKLLIQFQNNGVVDDSQLPKDRFSAERLKGVDSTLKIQPAKLEDSAVYLCASSLGQESPLHFGNGTRLTVT.

The V gene is TRBV4-1, the J gene TRBJ2-4; TRBD2 aligns across 14 bases. V shed 5 bases and J 1 base; nucleotides not matched to a gene: 4. CDR1 and CDR2 (germline): MGHRA, YSYEKL. This CDR3 comprises 17 residues. The CDR3 region has the DNA TGCGCCAGCAGCTGGGGACTAGCGGGGGAGGCCAAAAACATTCAGTACTTC. Amino acids: CASSWGLAGEAKNIQYF.

Here the CDR3 reads CASSLRTGGDLGYTF. DNA of the CDR3: TGTGCCAGCAGCCTGAGGACAGGGGGCGATTTGGGCTACACCTTC. The chain recombines TRBV13 with TRBJ1-2; 11 bases map to TRBD1. The CDR3 covers 15 residues. The germline V gene encodes CDR1 PRHDT and CDR2 FYEKMQ (reference sequence). Trimming at V came to 5 bases and at J to 8 bases, leaving 10 bases not matched to a gene.

The chain joins TRBV18 to TRBJ1-2; no reliable D call. In germline, CDR1 is KGHSH, CDR2 LQKENI. The length of the CDR3 is 15 residues. Trimming shortened V by 6 bases and J by 1 base, and 15 bases separated the two germline ends. The CDR3 loop is CASSSSPRGNYGYTF. CDR3 nucleotides: TGTGCCAGCTCCTCCAGCCCTCGCGGTAACTATGGCTACACCTTC.

This clone was seen just once. The V call is TRBV2, the J call TRBJ2-1, with unresolved D. The ends were cut back, 3 bases at V and 4 bases at J, with 4 bases in the middle. The germline gives CDR1 SNHLY, CDR2 FYNNEI. This CDR3 spans 12 amino acids. The CDR3 DNA sequence: TGTGCCAGCAGTGAGTGGTACAATGAGCAGTTCTTC. This codes for CASSEWYNEQFF. The variable domain in full, with the rest retrieved from reference TRBV2 and TRBJ2-1, is EPEVTQTPSHQVTQMGQEVILRCVPISNHLYFYWYRQILGQKVEFLVSFYNNEISEKSEIFDDQFSVERPDGSNFTLKIRSTKLEDSAMYFCASSEWYNEQFFGPGTRLTVL.

The rearrangement uses TRBV13 and TRBJ2-7; 8 bases align to TRBD2. The trim removed 6 bases at V and 3 bases at J, leaving 10 bases unmatched. Germline-derived CDR1 and CDR2 are PRHDT and FYEKMQ (reference sequence). The CDR3 is made up of 15 amino acids. The CDR3 nucleotides are TGTGCCAGCAGAAGGACGAGCGGGGGCCACTACGAGCAGTACTTC. This gives the protein CASRRTSGGHYEQYF.

The CDR3 loop is CASSASTGGDGYTF. In DNA form, the CDR3 reads TGTGCCAGTAGTGCCTCTACAGGGGGCGATGGCTACACCTTC. The chain recombines TRBV19 with TRBJ1-2, with 9 bases fitting TRBD1. The length of the CDR3 is 14 residues. The germline V gene has CDR1 LNHDA and CDR2 SQIVND (reference sequence). Germline trimming cut 5 bases from V and 6 bases from J; bases unmatched to any gene: 7.

In this sample, this clone turned up a few times. This sequence joins TRBV13 and TRBJ2-7, with 11 bases aligning to TRBD2. CDR3 length: 15 residues. J lost 2 bases, V lost 5 bases, and 5 bases had no gene match. Germline V gene sequence: CDR1 PRHDT, CDR2 FYEKMQ (reference sequence). The DNA for the CDR3 is TGTGCCAGCAGCCTAGCGGGGGGCAAACCCTACGAGCAGTACTTC. Amino acid sequence: CASSLAGGKPYEQYF.